This TCR beta chain was recorded in a study of shared clonotypes between healthy human individuals. Authors' methods: Filtering of immunoSEQ junctional sequences could not match full-length read filtering. Libraries were prepared by immunoSEQ multiplex PCR; TCRdb keeps only in-frame clonotypes and omits some of them. Clonal size and the V and J genes are those of that table, whereas D and trimming came from the DNA. The table includes 1,500,000 or so clones, 97% to 99% detected once. This CDR3 is 16 amino acids long. V shed 4 bases, J shed 5 bases, and the junction held 5 bases outside the gene matches. CDR1 and CDR2 from the germline V gene are SGHRS and YFSETQ.

Input material: naive CD4+ T cells sorted from blood. Noted subset: CD45RA+ positively selected. The clonotype comes from a man aged 25 to 40 in good health. V usage is TRBV5-1 and J usage is TRBJ2-1, with TRBD2 identical over 14 bases. The CDR3 DNA reads TGCGCCAGCAGCCCAGGACTAGCGGGAGGTCACAATGAGCAGTTCTTC. Translation gives CASSPGLAGGHNEQFF.